These T cell receptor beta chains were read from a single sample in a study of blood T cell repertoires in COVID-19. Sequencing was performed with immunoSEQ multiplex PCR; in TCRdb, only in-frame clones are kept and a portion is missing. The table has 55,000 to 65,000 clones, about 91% seen once; the top ten hold under 2.5%. The specimen sequenced was peripheral blood. The receptors originated from a man between 60 and 75 years old with acute or convalescent COVID-19. Each CDR3 is given with its conserved first and last residue. A D gene is named only where the DNA matches it firmly.

V gene	J gene	D gene	CDR3 DNA	CDR3 protein
TRBV5-4	TRBJ2-5	-	TGTGCCAGCAGCTCCAGAGGGCCTCAAGAGACCCAGTACTTC	CASSSRGPQETQYF
TRBV28	TRBJ1-1	-	TGTGCCAGCAGTTGGGCCTCCGAAGCTTTCTTT	CASSWASEAFF
TRBV27	TRBJ1-4	-	TGTGCCAGCAGTTTAAGAGGGGGTCCTGAAAAACTGTTTTTT	CASSLRGGPEKLFF
TRBV5-1	TRBJ1-6	-	TGCGCCAGCAGCTTGGAAGTCGGTCGAATCGGACAGAATAATTCACCCCTCCACTTT	CASSLEVGRIGQNNSPLHF
TRBV29-1	TRBJ1-1	TRBD1	TGCAGCGCCCAAGGACAGGGAGGGACTGAAGCTTTCTTT	CSAQGQGGTEAFF
TRBV28	TRBJ2-7	TRBD2	TGTGCCAGCAGCCTAGCGGGCACCCCTAACGACGAGCAGTACTTC	CASSLAGTPNDEQYF
TRBV6-5	TRBJ2-1	-	TGTGCCACGCGGACAGTCGGAATTACGGAGCAGTTCTTC	CATRTVGITEQFF
TRBV7-9	TRBJ2-1	-	TGTGCCAGCAGCTTAGCGAGGCAGCTTTCCGGCAATGAGCAGTTCTTC	CASSLARQLSGNEQFF
TRBV11-3	TRBJ2-7	-	TGTGCCAGCAGCTTAAGTGGACAGAGCTCCTACGAGCAGTACTTC	CASSLSGQSSYEQYF
TRBV10-3	TRBJ2-2	TRBD1	TGTGCCATCAGACGACAGGGTAACACCGGGGAGCTGTTTTTT	CAIRRQGNTGELFF